Each of the 17 T cell receptor beta chains below was sequenced from the same sample in a study of blood T cell repertoires in COVID-19 (dated by TCRdb to the early 2020s). Library prep was done by the immunoSEQ multiplex PCR assay. The clones in this table, taken by TCRdb from immuneACCESS, are in-frame only. Not every clone is retained; where verified, under half of the shortfall comes from an unresolved V gene, and the cause of the rest is unknown. Present in this sample are about 74,000 clones, around 89% of which were seen just once. The ten largest clones represent approximately 6.7% of the sample. Sequenced material: peripheral blood. These receptors came from a woman older than 75 with acute or convalescent COVID-19.

This chain uses TRBV6-5 with TRBJ1-5, with 9 nucleotides matching TRBD1. In germline, CDR1 is MNHEY, CDR2 SVGAGI. CDR3 size: 15 residues. Trimming took 5 bases from V and 1 from J; bases not matched to a gene: 3. In nucleotides, the CDR3 is TGTGCCAGCAGTCCTGGACAGGGGAGCAATCAGCCCCAGCATTTT. The encoded protein is CASSPGQGSNQPQHF.

The chain recombines TRBV19 with TRBJ1-1, with D unresolved. Germline-derived CDR1 and CDR2 are LNHDA and SQIVND (reference sequence). The germline V and J ends were trimmed by 3 bases and 5 bases, with 13 bases remaining between them. This CDR3 comprises 14 residues. CDR3 amino acids: CASSIGWERTEAFF. As DNA, the CDR3 is TGTGCCAGTAGTATCGGGTGGGAGAGGACTGAAGCTTTCTTT.

The rearrangement links TRBV12-5 to TRBJ2-3; 7 bases line up with TRBD1. This CDR3 contains 14 residues. Germline V lookup: CDR1 LGHNT, CDR2 FRNRAP. Germline trimming cut 5 bases from V and 1 base from J; bases unmatched to any gene: 3. The CDR3 protein is CASGTGTGTDTQYF. The CDR3 DNA reads as TGTGCTAGTGGTACCGGGACAGGCACAGATACGCAGTATTTT.

This clone was detected only once. This sequence joins TRBV2 and TRBJ1-2; D not resolved. Germline CDR1 and CDR2: SNHLY and FYNNEI. Trimming shortened V by 2 bases and J by 4 bases, and 5 bases separated the two germline ends. The CDR3 loop spans 12 amino acids. CDR3: CASSELSYGYTF. The CDR3, as DNA: TGTGCCAGCAGTGAACTCAGCTATGGCTACACCTTC. Drawing the rest from reference TRBV2 and TRBJ1-2, the complete variable domain is EPEVTQTPSHQVTQMGQEVILRCVPISNHLYFYWYRQILGQKVEFLVSFYNNEISEKSEIFDDQFSVERPDGSNFTLKIRSTKLEDSAMYFCASSELSYGYTFGSGTRLTVV.

This chain connects TRBV18 to TRBJ2-3; 10 bases are shared with TRBD1. V dropped 0 bases and J dropped 5; count of bases not matched to a gene: 2. Germline-derived CDR1 and CDR2 are KGHSH and LQKENI. The CDR3 runs 15 residues. The CDR3 bases are TGTGCCAGCTCACCACCGGGACAGGGGAAAGATACGCAGTATTTT. It is translated as CASSPPGQGKDTQYF. The complete variable domain, with remaining parts taken from reference TRBV18 and TRBJ2-3, reads NAGVMQNPRHLVRRRGQEARLRCSPMKGHSHVYWYRQLPEEGLKFMVYLQKENIIDESGMPKERFSAEFPKEGPSILRIQQVVRGDSAAYFCASSPPGQGKDTQYFGPGTRLTVL.

The chain joins TRBV19 to TRBJ1-2; possible D gene TRBD1, 6 bases. CDR1 is LNHDA and CDR2 is SQIVND in the germline V gene (reference sequence). Trimming left V 7 bases short and J 0 bases short, with 18 bases between. The CDR3 spans 16 residues. The CDR3 reads CASTRTVEPANYGYTF. The CDR3 bases are TGTGCCAGTACGAGGACAGTCGAGCCAGCTAACTATGGCTACACCTTC.

This clone has just one count. The V call is TRBV6-5, the J call TRBJ2-7, with 9 bases lining up with TRBD1. The germline V gene has CDR1 MNHEY and CDR2 SVGAGI. The CDR3 length is 15 residues. With V trimmed by 4 bases and J by 0 bases, 4 bases remained unmatched. The CDR3 nucleotides read TGTGCCAGCAGTTCCCGGACAGGGGACTCCTACGAGCAGTACTTC. Its translation is CASSSRTGDSYEQYF.

In its sample, this clone was seen once. The chain recombines TRBV3-1 (or the pseudogene TRBV3-2) with TRBJ2-3, with 7 bases fitting TRBD2. CDR1 is LGHDT, CDR2 YNNKEL, per germline (reference sequence). The CDR3 runs 17 residues. V dropped 0 bases and J dropped 6; count of bases not matched to a gene: 12. CDR3 sequence: CASSQERSGTPWDTQYF. The CDR3, as DNA: TGTGCCAGCAGCCAAGAGCGGAGCGGGACGCCCTGGGATACGCAGTATTTT.

This clone occurred a few times. This chain connects TRBV3-1 (or the pseudogene TRBV3-2) to TRBJ2-3, with 12 bases matching TRBD2. This CDR3 is built from 15 residues. After removal of 4 bases from V and 7 bases from J, the junction contained 6 bases not matched to a gene. Germline V gene data show CDR1 as LGHDT and CDR2 as YNNKEL (reference sequence). The CDR3 protein is CASSPLLAGGNTQYF. The CDR3 coding sequence is TGTGCCAGCAGCCCCCTACTAGCGGGGGGAAATACGCAGTATTTT.

The rearrangement links TRBV3-1 (or the pseudogene TRBV3-2) to TRBJ1-5, with D unresolved. CDR1 is LGHDT and CDR2 is YNNKEL in the germline V gene (reference sequence). V was shortened by 0 bases and J by 6 bases, with 6 bases between the two germline ends. The CDR3 extends over 13 amino acids. The CDR3 region has the DNA TGTGCCAGCAGCCAAGATCTGGCTCAGCCCCAGCATTTT. This sequence encodes CASSQDLAQPQHF.

The chain carries TRBV21-1 and TRBJ2-7; the table gives TRBD1 as D, unverified against the DNA. TRBV21-1 is designated a pseudogene. The CDR3 consists of 15 residues. CDR3 coding DNA: TGTGCCAGCAGCACGCCCGGACAGGCGACCTACGAGCAGTACTTC. Its translation: CASSTPGQATYEQYF.

The genes are TRBV11-2 and TRBJ1-1; perhaps TRBD1 as D (6 bases). V lost 2 bases and J lost 4, with 14 bases in between. CDR1 and CDR2 (germline): SGHAT, FQNNGV. This CDR3 contains 15 residues. The CDR3, as DNA: TGTGCCAGCAGCTTAATGGACGTGGGGGCCACTGAAGCTTTCTTT. It yields the protein CASSLMDVGATEAFF.

The table lists this clone with a few counts. The CDR3 DNA sequence: TGTGCCAGTACCATAACAGGGACCTATGGCTACACCTTC. The encoded protein is CASTITGTYGYTF. The V call is TRBV19, the J call TRBJ1-2; the D gene is possibly TRBD1 (6 bases). Trimming removed 7 bases at V and 4 bases at J, with 13 bases between. The CDR3 has 13 residues. CDR1 is LNHDA, CDR2 SQIVND, per germline (reference sequence).

The rearrangement joins TRBV19 to TRBJ2-3; 9 nucleotides agree with TRBD2. The germline V gene encodes CDR1 LNHDA and CDR2 SQIVND (reference sequence). V was clipped by 11 bases and J by 0 bases; unmatched bases: 18. The length of the CDR3 is 18 residues. The CDR3 nucleotides read TGTGCCTCCCTCGCCCAAGCGGGAGGTGCCACTAGCACAGATACGCAGTATTTT. This sequence encodes CASLAQAGGATSTDTQYF.

The rearrangement links TRBV5-5 to TRBJ1-6; 9 bases align to TRBD1. There are 15 residues in the CDR3. The V segment lost 4 bases and the J segment 10 bases; nucleotides outside the gene matches: 9. Germline lookup yields CDR1 SGHKS and CDR2 YYEKEE (reference sequence). The CDR3 bases are TGTGCCAGCAGCCGTCTCCGAGGACAGGGGTCACCCCTCCACTTT. It codes for CASSRLRGQGSPLHF.

The chain employs TRBV7-9 and TRBJ2-3, with TRBD1 matching over 8 bases. The CDR3 totals 17 residues. Trimming at V came to 2 bases and at J to 6 bases, leaving 13 bases not matched to a gene. The germline CDR1 and CDR2 sequences are SEHNR and FQNEAQ (reference sequence). The CDR3 sequence is CASSLTRIGQGLDTQYF. The CDR3 region has the DNA TGTGCCAGCAGCTTAACGCGCATCGGACAGGGCTTGGATACGCAGTATTTT.

The V call is TRBV3-1 (or the pseudogene TRBV3-2), the J call TRBJ2-7; 9 nucleotides agree with TRBD1. This CDR3 spans 14 amino acids. The trim removed 3 bases at V and 7 bases at J, leaving 7 bases unmatched. The germline gives CDR1 LGHDT, CDR2 YNNKEL (reference sequence). CDR3 sequence (DNA): TGTGCCAGCAGCCAGAGACAGGGGGTGGGGGAGCAGTACTTC. Translating gives CASSQRQGVGEQYF.